Following are 21 T cell receptor beta chains from one sample sequenced in a study of CD8+ T cells in alopecia areata. Sequencing used cDNA as its template, made by extracting RNA and reverse transcribing it. Sequencing was performed with immunoSEQ multiplex PCR; in TCRdb, only in-frame clones are kept and a portion is missing. In the table there are a few hundred thousand clones, about two fifths of which are singletons. Treatment specified: oral pan-JAK inhibitor, 5-10 mg twice daily. The sample here was CD4+ T cells sorted from blood, taken at week 34, from a patient treated with tofacitinib. The receptors shown here come from a human donor with alopecia areata.

This sequence joins TRBV4-2 and TRBJ2-1; TRBD2 matches 8 bases. The V and J ends lost 4 bases and 2 bases, in that order; junction bases with no gene match: 7. The CDR3 loop spans 16 amino acids. CDR1 is LGHNA and CDR2 is YNFKEQ in the germline V gene. The CDR3 here is CASSPGGERTYNEQFF. The CDR3, as DNA: TGTGCCAGCAGCCCCGGGGGGGAGCGGACCTACAATGAGCAGTTCTTC.

The chain carries TRBV7-2 and TRBJ2-2; D call uncertain. Germline CDR1 SGHTA, CDR2 FQGNSA. Trimming stripped 2 bases from V and 0 bases from J, with 10 bases between. The CDR3 contains 16 residues. CDR3 in amino acids: CASSLLGRPNTGELFF. The CDR3 DNA reads as TGTGCCAGCAGCTTACTGGGCAGGCCGAACACCGGGGAGCTGTTTTTT.

This clone was counted many times. The chain employs TRBV10-3 and TRBJ2-3; no definite D call. The CDR3 loop spans 13 amino acids. Germline V CDR1 and CDR2: ENHRY, SYGVKD. V shed 1 base and J shed 3 bases, with 5 bases lying between them. CDR3 nucleotide sequence: TGTGCCATCAGTGAGTTCTTTACAGATACGCAGTATTTT. This translates into CAISEFFTDTQYF.

The chain carries TRBV30 and TRBJ1-2; 12 bases are shared with TRBD1. In germline, CDR1 is GTSNPN, CDR2 SVGIG (reference sequence). Trimming cost V 2 bases and J 8 bases; bases outside gene matches: 9. The CDR3 is made up of 15 amino acids. The CDR3 protein is CAWSYSGTGGAGYTF. DNA of the CDR3: TGTGCCTGGAGTTATTCCGGGACAGGGGGCGCCGGCTACACCTTC. Supplemented by reference TRBV30 and TRBJ1-2, the full variable domain reads SQTIHQWPATLVQPVGSPLSLECTVEGTSNPNLYWYRQAAGRGLQLLFYSVGIGQISSEVPQNLSASRPQDRQFILSSKKLLLSDSGFYLCAWSYSGTGGAGYTFGSGTRLTVV.

The gene calls are TRBV15 and TRBJ2-1; no definite D call. The length of the CDR3 is 12 residues. From germline, CDR1 is LNHNV and CDR2 YYDKDF (reference sequence). Between the trimmed V and J ends, which lost 3 bases and 4 bases, there was a span of 4 bases. CDR3 sequence: CATSRPYNEQFF. As DNA, the CDR3 is TGTGCCACCAGCAGGCCGTACAATGAGCAGTTCTTC.

V usage is TRBV27 and J usage is TRBJ1-1; D might be TRBD1 (5 bases). Germline CDR1 and CDR2: MNHEY and SMNVEV (reference sequence). Between the trimmed V and J ends, which lost 7 bases and 12 bases, there was a span of 21 bases. The CDR3 is 13 amino acids. Written as DNA, the CDR3 is TGTGCCAGCACGCCGAATTCCGGGACGGGAACTTTCTTT. Protein product: CASTPNSGTGTFF.

The chain carries TRBV19 and TRBJ1-6; D possibly corresponds to TRBD1 (5 bases). Germline CDR1 and CDR2: LNHDA and SQIVND (reference sequence). Trimming removed 7 bases from V and 7 bases from J, with 14 bases in between. The CDR3 extends over 14 amino acids. CDR3 sequence: CASTGGAGNSPLHF. The CDR3, as DNA: TGTGCCAGTACCGGCGGGGCTGGGAATTCACCCCTCCACTTT.

V usage is TRBV6-5 and J usage is TRBJ1-5; D not certain. The CDR3 extends over 15 amino acids. Per germline, CDR1 MNHEY and CDR2 SVGAGI. Between the trimmed V and J ends, which lost 0 bases and 0 bases, there was a span of 6 bases. The CDR3 sequence: CASSYSSHSNQPQHF. The CDR3 DNA reads TGTGCCAGCAGTTACTCGAGTCATAGCAATCAGCCCCAGCATTTT.

The rearrangement links TRBV2 to TRBJ1-6; possible D gene TRBD1, 6 bases. Germline V gene sequence: CDR1 SNHLY, CDR2 FYNNEI. The CDR3 totals 14 residues. With 5 bases removed from V and 10 bases from J, the gap between germline ends came to 15 bases. This CDR3 is CASSLSRDTSPLHF. CDR3 DNA: TGTGCCAGCAGTCTCTCTCGGGACACGTCACCCCTCCACTTT.

This clone has only a few counts. V and J are TRBV21-1 and TRBJ1-5; the table's D call of TRBD1 was not tested on the DNA. TRBV21-1 is classified as a pseudogene. This CDR3 has 16 amino acids. CDR3 loop: CASSKDRQAVDQPQHF. The CDR3 nucleotides read TGTGCCAGCAGCAAAGATCGACAGGCCGTAGATCAGCCCCAGCATTTT.

This chain connects TRBV29-1 to TRBJ2-4; D is unresolved. Germline V gene sequence: CDR1 SQVTM, CDR2 ANQGSEA. CDR3 size: 13 residues. The V gene lost 6 bases and the J gene lost 0 bases, with 9 bases spanning the gap. CDR3 sequence: CSVVALAKNIQYF. In nucleotides, the CDR3 is TGCAGCGTGGTAGCCCTAGCCAAAAACATTCAGTACTTC. Complete variable domain (other parts from reference TRBV29-1 and TRBJ2-4): SAVISQKPSRDICQRGTSLTIQCQVDSQVTMMFWYRQQPGQSLTLIATANQGSEATYESGFVIDKFPISRPNLTFSTLTVSNMSPEDSSIYLCSVVALAKNIQYFGAGTRLSVL.

This sequence joins TRBV7-9 and TRBJ1-1, with D uncertain. Germline CDR1 reads SEHNR; CDR2 reads FQNEAQ (reference sequence). Trimming left V 2 bases short and J 6 bases short, with 7 bases between. The CDR3 runs 12 residues. CDR3 residues: CASSLISAEAFF. The CDR3 DNA is TGTGCCAGCAGCTTAATCTCTGCTGAAGCTTTCTTT.

This rearrangement joins TRBV6-5 to TRBJ2-3; D assignment may be TRBD1 or TRBD2 (5 bases each). Germline V CDR1 and CDR2: MNHEY, SVGAGI. The CDR3 loop spans 13 amino acids. The V end was cut by 0 bases, the J end by 5 bases, with 6 bases between. The CDR3, as DNA: TGTGCCAGCAGTTACTCGAGGGGAGATACGCAGTATTTT. Its translation is CASSYSRGDTQYF.

The V gene is TRBV5-1, the J gene TRBJ2-2; D is unclear. Germline CDR1 reads SGHRS; CDR2 reads YFSETQ. CDR3 size: 12 residues. The germline V and J ends were trimmed by 4 bases and 6 bases, with 7 bases remaining between them. CDR3 nucleotide sequence: TGCGCCAGCAGCAGAGCACCCGGGGAGCTGTTTTTT. It yields the protein CASSRAPGELFF.

This clone was detected only a few times. The chain links TRBV7-9 to TRBJ2-1, with 7 positions matching TRBD2. Germline CDR1 SEHNR, CDR2 FQNEAQ (reference sequence). V dropped 5 bases and J dropped 5; count of bases not matched to a gene: 9. This CDR3 has 15 residues. The CDR3 DNA reads as TGTGCCAGCAGCCTCGGGAGCGGGGCCAACAATGAGCAGTTCTTC. Translated: CASSLGSGANNEQFF.

This clone was seen ten or more times. For the CDR3, the DNA is TGTGCCAGCAGCGTAGAATCCCATGAGCAGTTCTTC. This sequence encodes CASSVESHEQFF. J is TRBJ2-1 and V is TRBV9, with D unresolved. The germline CDR1 and CDR2 sequences are SGDLS and YYNGEE. Deletions cut 0 bases from V and 8 bases from J, with 6 bases between. The CDR3 covers 12 residues.

The chain combines TRBV5-1 with TRBJ2-1; 16 nucleotides agree with TRBD2. Per the germline V gene, CDR1 is SGHRS and CDR2 is YFSETQ. V dropped 6 bases and J dropped 0; count of bases not matched to a gene: 18. The length of the CDR3 is 22 residues. The CDR3 loop is CASIPFPGLAGGTLHSYNEQFF. The CDR3 bases are TGCGCCAGCATCCCCTTTCCGGGACTAGCGGGAGGGACCCTTCACTCCTACAATGAGCAGTTCTTC.

The chain uses TRBV5-6 and TRBJ2-3, with D possibly TRBD2 on 5 matching bases. V was pared by 4 bases and J by 8 bases, with 8 bases between. The CDR3 runs 11 residues. Germline V CDR1 and CDR2: SGHDT, YYEEEE. CDR3 in amino acids: CASSVEGTQYF. In DNA, the CDR3 is TGTGCCAGCAGCGTAGAGGGTACGCAGTATTTT. The whole variable domain, remainder taken from reference TRBV5-6 and TRBJ2-3, is DAGVTQSPTHLIKTRGQQVTLRCSPKSGHDTVSWYQQALGQGPQFIFQYYEEEERQRGNFPDRFSGHQFPNYSSELNVNALLLGDSALYLCASSVEGTQYFGPGTRLTVL.

This clone has only a few counts. Other DNA sequences of this sample code for an identical CDR3. The CDR3 DNA reads TGTGCCAGCAGTAGATCCCCGGGACAGGGAAGGACAGATACGCAGTATTTT. It codes for CASSRSPGQGRTDTQYF. The rearrangement links TRBV7-3 to TRBJ2-3, with 9 bases matching TRBD1. The CDR3 runs 17 residues. The ends lost 6 bases at V and 3 bases at J; junction bases unmatched: 13. CDR1 SGHTA and CDR2 FQGTGA come from the germline V gene.

This clone was seen a handful of times. The rearrangement uses TRBV18 and TRBJ2-2; 7 bases agree with TRBD1. Germline V lookup: CDR1 KGHSH, CDR2 LQKENI. The CDR3 is 17 amino acids. Trimming removed 2 bases from V and 4 bases from J; junction bases left unmatched: 10. The CDR3, as DNA: TGTGCCAGCTCACCAAACCGAAGGGGGCGAGGCACCGGGGAGCTGTTTTTT. The encoded protein is CASSPNRRGRGTGELFF.

This clone has just a few counts. This chain uses TRBV7-8 with TRBJ1-2, with 12 bases matching TRBD1. Germline V gene lookup returns CDR1 SGHVS and CDR2 FQNEAQ. CDR3 length: 14 residues. Losses at the gene ends were 5 bases for V and 14 bases for J; bases not matched to a gene: 12. The CDR3 spells CASSTGQGASPGTF. The CDR3 DNA reads TGTGCCAGCAGCACGGGACAGGGGGCCTCGCCCGGTACCTTC.